This T cell receptor (beta chain) was recovered during a study of blood T cell repertoires in COVID-19. For the study at large: Some COVID-19 samples were acute and others convalescent; all came from the United States, Italy and Spain.

V lost 7 bases, J lost 0 bases, and 18 bases lay in between. Germline V gives CDR1 SQVTM, CDR2 ANQGSEA. The CDR3 consists of 15 residues. Under the authors' procedure: The assay estimated nucleated cells by amplifying reference gene primers. Sequencing was performed with immunoSEQ multiplex PCR; in TCRdb, only in-frame clones are kept and a portion is missing. That table gives V, J and clone size, and the DNA gave D and trimming. The table shows a few hundred thousand clones, with around 87% occurring only once. The TCR sequence derives from a woman between 45 and 60 years old who had recovered from COVID-19. Material for sequencing was peripheral blood. This rearrangement joins TRBV29-1 to TRBJ1-1, with D tentatively TRBD1 (5 bases). CDR3 nucleotide sequence: TGCAGCGCGGGAACCCAGGGACTGATGAACACTGAAGCTTTCTTT. It is translated as CSAGTQGLMNTEAFF.